This TCR beta chain originates from a study of blood T cell repertoires in COVID-19. The overall study: The origin of the acute and convalescent COVID-19 samples was the United States, Italy and Spain. PBMCs, B-cell-depleted T cells, or T cells were the source of the cDNA or gDNA that made up the material.

The CDR3 consists of 15 residues. CDR1 is MDHEN and CDR2 is SYDVKM in the germline V gene. V was clipped by 4 bases and J by 1 base, with 11 bases between them. As processed by the authors: How many nucleated cells were present was estimated from reference gene primer amplification. Sequencing was performed with immunoSEQ multiplex PCR; in TCRdb, only in-frame clones are kept and a portion is missing. V, J and clone size are those of that table, while D and trimming were read from the DNA. The repertoire holds roughly 220,000 clones, with around 82% as singletons. The clonotype comes from a woman aged 65 to 85 with acute or convalescent COVID-19. Input material: peripheral blood. V gene TRBV28 combines with J gene TRBJ2-1; the D gene is possibly TRBD1 (6 bases). The CDR3 DNA reads as TGTGCCAGCAGTTCCCAGGACAGATCCTACAATGAGCAGTTCTTC. It translates to CASSSQDRSYNEQFF.